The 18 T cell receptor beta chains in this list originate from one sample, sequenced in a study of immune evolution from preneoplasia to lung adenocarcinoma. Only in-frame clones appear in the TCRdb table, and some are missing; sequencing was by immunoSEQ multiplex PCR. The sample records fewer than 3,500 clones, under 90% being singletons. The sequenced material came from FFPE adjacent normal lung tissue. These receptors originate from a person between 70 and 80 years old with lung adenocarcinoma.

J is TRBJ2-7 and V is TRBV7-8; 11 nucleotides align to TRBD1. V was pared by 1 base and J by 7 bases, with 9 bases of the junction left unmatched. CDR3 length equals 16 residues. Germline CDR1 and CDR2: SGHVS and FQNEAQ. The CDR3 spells CASSLVGTGGSGEQYF. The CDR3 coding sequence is TGTGCCAGCAGCTTAGTTGGGACAGGGGGATCGGGGGAGCAGTACTTC.

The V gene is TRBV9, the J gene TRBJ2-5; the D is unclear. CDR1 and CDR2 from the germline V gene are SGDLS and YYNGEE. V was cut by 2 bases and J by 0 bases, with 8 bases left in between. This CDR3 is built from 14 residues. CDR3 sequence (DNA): TGTGCCAGCAGCGTCGGTGGCTACCAAGAGACCCAGTACTTC. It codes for CASSVGGYQETQYF. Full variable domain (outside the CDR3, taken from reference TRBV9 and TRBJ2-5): DSGVTQTPKHLITATGQRVTLRCSPRSGDLSVYWYQQSLDQGLQFLIQYYNGEERAKGNILERFSAQQFPDLHSELNLSSLELGDSALYFCASSVGGYQETQYFGPGTRLLVL.

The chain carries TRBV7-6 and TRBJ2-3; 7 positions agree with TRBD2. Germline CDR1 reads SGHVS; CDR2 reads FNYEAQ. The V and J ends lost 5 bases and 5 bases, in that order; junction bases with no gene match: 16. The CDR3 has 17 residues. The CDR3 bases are TGTGCCAGCAGCCTTAGGCCCCCGGGCGGGAGTATAGATACGCAGTATTTT. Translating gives CASSLRPPGGSIDTQYF.

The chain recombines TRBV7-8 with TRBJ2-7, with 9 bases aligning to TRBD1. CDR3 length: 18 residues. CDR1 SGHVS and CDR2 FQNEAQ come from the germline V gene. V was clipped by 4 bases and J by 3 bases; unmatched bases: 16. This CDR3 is CASSSESAGPGQGYEQYF. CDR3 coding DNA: TGTGCCAGCAGCTCAGAATCGGCTGGTCCGGGACAGGGCTACGAGCAGTACTTC.

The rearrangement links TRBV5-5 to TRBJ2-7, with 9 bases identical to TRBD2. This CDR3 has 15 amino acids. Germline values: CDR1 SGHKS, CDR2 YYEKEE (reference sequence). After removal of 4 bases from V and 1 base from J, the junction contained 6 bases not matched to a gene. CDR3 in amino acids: CASSLLAGSSYEQYF. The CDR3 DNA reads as TGTGCCAGCAGCCTACTAGCGGGTTCTTCCTACGAGCAGTACTTC.

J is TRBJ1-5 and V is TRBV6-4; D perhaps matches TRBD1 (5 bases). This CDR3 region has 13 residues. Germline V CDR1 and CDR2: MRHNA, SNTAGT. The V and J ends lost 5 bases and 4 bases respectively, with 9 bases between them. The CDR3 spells CASSPGRNQPQHF. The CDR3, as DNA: TGTGCCAGCAGTCCAGGGCGGAATCAGCCCCAGCATTTT.

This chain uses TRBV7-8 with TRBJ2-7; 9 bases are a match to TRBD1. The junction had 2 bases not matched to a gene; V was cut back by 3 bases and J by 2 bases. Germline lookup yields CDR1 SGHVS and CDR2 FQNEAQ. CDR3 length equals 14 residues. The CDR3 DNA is TGTGCCAGCAGCTTTAGGACAGGGGCCTACGAGCAGTACTTC. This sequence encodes CASSFRTGAYEQYF.

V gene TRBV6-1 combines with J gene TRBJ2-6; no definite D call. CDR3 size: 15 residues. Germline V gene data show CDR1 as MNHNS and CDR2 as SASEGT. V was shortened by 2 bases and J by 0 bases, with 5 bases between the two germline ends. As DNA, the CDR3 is TGTGCCAGCAGTGAACAGGACTCTGGGGCCAACGTCCTGACTTTC. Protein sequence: CASSEQDSGANVLTF.

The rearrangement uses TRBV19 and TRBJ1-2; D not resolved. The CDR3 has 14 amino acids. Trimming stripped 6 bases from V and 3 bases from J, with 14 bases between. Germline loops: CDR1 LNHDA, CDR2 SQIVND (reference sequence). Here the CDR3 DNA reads TGTGCCAGTAGCCATCTCGGACTAGACTATGGCTACACCTTC. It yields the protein CASSHLGLDYGYTF.

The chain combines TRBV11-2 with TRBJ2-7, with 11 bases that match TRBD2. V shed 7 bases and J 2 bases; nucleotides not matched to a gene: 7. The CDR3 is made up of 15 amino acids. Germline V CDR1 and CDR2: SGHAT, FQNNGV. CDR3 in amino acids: CASILAGGGPYEQYF. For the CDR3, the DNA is TGTGCCAGCATTCTAGCGGGGGGCGGCCCCTACGAGCAGTACTTC.

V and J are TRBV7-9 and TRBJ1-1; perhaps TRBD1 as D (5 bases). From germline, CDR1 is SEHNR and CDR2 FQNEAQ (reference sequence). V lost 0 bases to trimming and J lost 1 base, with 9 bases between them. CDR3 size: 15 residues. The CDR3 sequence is CASSLAGEGNTEAFF. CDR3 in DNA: TGTGCCAGCAGCTTAGCGGGGGAGGGGAACACTGAAGCTTTCTTT.

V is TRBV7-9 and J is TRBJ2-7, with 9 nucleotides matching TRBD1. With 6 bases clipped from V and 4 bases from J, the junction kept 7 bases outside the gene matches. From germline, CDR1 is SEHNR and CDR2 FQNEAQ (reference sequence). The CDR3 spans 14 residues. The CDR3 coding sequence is TGTGCCAGCAGAGTAGGACAGGGGATTTACGAGCAGTACTTC. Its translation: CASRVGQGIYEQYF.

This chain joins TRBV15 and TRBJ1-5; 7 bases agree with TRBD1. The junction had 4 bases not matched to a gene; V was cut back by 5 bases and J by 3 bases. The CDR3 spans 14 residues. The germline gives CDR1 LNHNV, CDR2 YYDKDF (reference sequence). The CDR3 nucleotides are TGTGCCACCAGCTTGACAGGGACCAATCAGCCCCAGCATTTT. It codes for CATSLTGTNQPQHF.

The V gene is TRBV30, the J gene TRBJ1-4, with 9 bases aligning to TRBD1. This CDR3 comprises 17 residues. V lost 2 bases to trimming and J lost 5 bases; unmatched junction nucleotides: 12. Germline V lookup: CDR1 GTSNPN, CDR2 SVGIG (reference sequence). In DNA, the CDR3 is TGTGCCTGGAGTCAACAGGGGGCATGGAGTGTAAATGAAAAACTGTTTTTT. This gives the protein CAWSQQGAWSVNEKLFF.

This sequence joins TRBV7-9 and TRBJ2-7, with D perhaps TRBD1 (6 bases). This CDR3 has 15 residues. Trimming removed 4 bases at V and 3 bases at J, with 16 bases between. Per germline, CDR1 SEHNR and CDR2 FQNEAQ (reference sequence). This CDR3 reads CASSSKRDIIYEQYF. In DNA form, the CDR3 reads TGTGCCAGCAGCTCTAAACGGGACATTATCTACGAGCAGTACTTC.

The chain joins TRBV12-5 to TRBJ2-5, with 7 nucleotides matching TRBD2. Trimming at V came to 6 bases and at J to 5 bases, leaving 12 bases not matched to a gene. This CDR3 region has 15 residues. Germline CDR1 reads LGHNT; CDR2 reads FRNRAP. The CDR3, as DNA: TGTGCTAGTGGACCCGGGGGGATCGGTCAGGAGACCCAGTACTTC. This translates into CASGPGGIGQETQYF.

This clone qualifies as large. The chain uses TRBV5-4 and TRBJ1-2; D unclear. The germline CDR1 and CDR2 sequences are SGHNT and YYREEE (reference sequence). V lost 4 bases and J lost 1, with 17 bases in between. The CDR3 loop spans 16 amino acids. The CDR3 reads CASSPGPGLGNYGYTF. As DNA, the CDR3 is TGTGCCAGCAGCCCCGGTCCCGGCCTGGGTAACTATGGCTACACCTTC.

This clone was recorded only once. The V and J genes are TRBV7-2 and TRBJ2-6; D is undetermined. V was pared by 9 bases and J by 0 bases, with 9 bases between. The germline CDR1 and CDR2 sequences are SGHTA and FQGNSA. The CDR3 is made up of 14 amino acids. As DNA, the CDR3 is TGTGCCAGTAAAGCTCTCTCTGGGGCCAACGTCCTGACTTTC. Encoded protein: CASKALSGANVLTF. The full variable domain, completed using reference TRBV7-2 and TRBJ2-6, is GAGVSQSPSNKVTEKGKDVELRCDPISGHTALYWYRQSLGQGLEFLIYFQGNSAPDKSGLPSDRFSAERTGGSVSTLTIQRTQQEDSAVYLCASKALSGANVLTFGAGSRLTVL.